This T cell receptor (beta chain) stems from a study of breast tumors, draining lymph nodes, adjacent tissues. Overall study findings and caveats: Tumor and nontumor repertoires were significantly more similar in luminal-like than in basal-like breast cancer. The data were judged consistent with most tumor T cells coming from lymph node and expanding in tumor.

Samples came from axillary lymph nodes draining the breast cancer. TCRdb itself ran the multiplex PCR reads through MiXCR, one entry per CDR3 protein. The sample carries fewer than 250,000 distinct CDR3 sequences, about 30% recorded once. This CDR3 is 16 amino acids long. V lost 1 base and J lost 2, with 12 bases in between. The germline V gene encodes CDR1 MNHNS and CDR2 SASEGT. On this clonotype: The antigen is unknown.

Material: axillary lymph node tissue. The gene calls are TRBV6-1 and TRBJ2-1; no clear D gene. This TCR came from a female donor with breast cancer. Some clones in this sample may be carry-over from other donors' samples. The DNA of the CDR3 is TGTGCCAGCAGTGAAGTGAAGCGTTCCGCCTACAATGAGCAGTTCTTC. Protein product: CASSEVKRSAYNEQFF.